This is a list of T cell receptor beta chains from one sample in a study of shared clonotypes between healthy human individuals. The protocol was immunoSEQ multiplex PCR, while the TCRdb copy is restricted to in-frame clones and leaves out a portion. The sample lists 550,000 to 600,000 clones; 70% to 80% were seen once. Specimen: PBMCs. All receptors come from a woman aged 40 to 55 in good health. Some clones in this sample may be carry-over from other donors' samples. Each CDR3 is given with its conserved first and last residue. Each record gives: clone size, J gene, D gene, V gene, CDR3 protein, CDR3 DNA. A D gene is named only where the DNA matches it firmly. For some rows the clone size is stated as once, few or many, or as a class when expanded; others skip it.

NA TRBJ1-4 NA TRBV29-1 CSVRQSREKLFF TGCAGCGTTCGACAGTCGCGCGAAAAACTGTTTTTT
NA TRBJ1-1 TRBD1 TRBV19 CASSTDRGWTEAFF TGTGCCAGTAGTACAGACAGGGGATGGACTGAAGCTTTCTTT
once TRBJ1-1 NA TRBV4-3 CASSPSSLNTEAFF TGCGCCAGCAGCCCTAGTTCACTGAACACTGAAGCTTTCTTT
NA TRBJ2-5 NA TRBV6-6 CASRTRGQETQYF TGTGCCAGCAGGACCAGGGGCCAAGAGACCCAGTACTTC
NA TRBJ2-1 TRBD1 TRBV7-2 CASSVGQGGYNEQFF TGTGCCAGCAGCGTTGGACAGGGGGGGTACAATGAGCAGTTCTTC
NA TRBJ2-5 NA TRBV14 CASSRYQETQYF TGTGCCAGCAGCCGGTACCAAGAGACCCAGTACTTC
NA TRBJ2-7 TRBD2 TRBV13 CASSFRGGGSFYEQYF TGTGCCAGCAGCTTCCGGGGCGGCGGGAGTTTCTACGAGCAGTACTTC
NA TRBJ1-5 NA TRBV28 CASSSEAGFGQPQHF TGTGCCAGCAGTAGTGAGGCCGGGTTCGGTCAGCCCCAGCATTTT
NA TRBJ1-1 NA TRBV4-1 CASSQVRGTEAFF TGCGCCAGCAGCCAAGTGAGGGGCACTGAAGCTTTCTTT
NA TRBJ2-3 TRBD2 TRBV5-4 CASSFRLAGGSTDTQYF TGTGCCAGCAGCTTTCGACTAGCGGGAGGTAGCACAGATACGCAGTATTTT
once TRBJ2-5 TRBD2 TRBV4-2 CASSQAPLAGGETQYF TGTGCCAGCAGCCAAGCCCCACTAGCGGGAGGGGAGACCCAGTACTTC
NA TRBJ1-2 TRBD1 TRBV27 CASRGSFGRDRARGGYTF TGTGCCAGCAGGGGATCTTTCGGCCGGGACAGGGCAAGAGGGGGCTACACCTTC
few TRBJ1-2 NA TRBV5-6 CASSLGPAGDYGYTF TGTGCCAGCAGCCTGGGACCGGCTGGAGACTATGGCTACACCTTC
NA TRBJ2-1 NA TRBV9 CASSVFYSNEQFF TGTGCCAGCAGCGTATTTTACTCCAATGAGCAGTTCTTC
NA TRBJ2-7 TRBD2 TRBV7-9 CASSWTSGYEQYF TGTGCCAGCAGCTGGACTAGCGGCTACGAGCAGTACTTC
once TRBJ2-7 TRBD1 TRBV13 CASSRTGGYEQYF TGTGCCAGCAGCCGGACAGGGGGCTACGAGCAGTACTTC
NA TRBJ2-7 NA TRBV7-9 CASSLLATEQYF TGTGCCAGCAGCTTACTTGCGACTGAGCAGTACTTC
NA TRBJ1-4 NA TRBV18 CASEQTATNEKLFF TGTGCCAGCGAGCAGACGGCAACTAATGAAAAACTGTTTTTT
NA TRBJ1-1 NA TRBV19 CASSLTGNTEAFF TGTGCCAGTAGCCTAACAGGAAACACTGAAGCTTTCTTT
NA TRBJ2-1 TRBD1 TRBV6-4 CASKFGQGAYEQFF TGTGCCAGCAAATTCGGGCAGGGGGCCTATGAGCAGTTCTTC
many TRBJ2-5 NA TRBV28 CASTGDRETQYF TGTGCCAGCACGGGAGATCGAGAGACCCAGTACTTC
NA TRBJ1-2 NA TRBV6-1 CANSPGDGYGYTF TGTGCCAATTCTCCAGGGGATGGCTATGGCTACACCTTC
NA TRBJ2-1 NA TRBV11-3 CASTIRTAVNEQFF TGTGCCAGCACCATTAGGACAGCCGTGAATGAGCAGTTCTTC
NA TRBJ1-1 TRBD1 TRBV29-1 CSVNRGRTEAFF TGCAGCGTGAACAGGGGGCGGACTGAAGCTTTCTTT
once TRBJ2-3 NA TRBV6-5 CASSYSDRTDTQYF TGTGCCAGCAGTTACTCCGACAGGACAGATACGCAGTATTTT
NA TRBJ1-1 NA TRBV27 CASSSYPQGNTEAFF TGTGCCAGCAGTTCGTACCCCCAAGGGAACACTGAAGCTTTCTTT
NA TRBJ2-5 TRBD2 TRBV30 CAWSGGLAGGETQYF TGTGCCTGGAGTGGGGGACTAGCGGGAGGTGAGACCCAGTACTTC
once TRBJ2-7 NA TRBV20-1 CSASTEYEQYF TGCAGTGCTAGTACAGAATACGAGCAGTACTTC
once TRBJ2-2 TRBD2 TRBV4-2 CASSQLLAGDTGELFF TGTGCCAGCAGCCAACTACTAGCGGGAGACACCGGGGAGCTGTTTTTT
NA TRBJ2-7 TRBD2 TRBV11-2 CASSPPSGLPYEQYF TGTGCCAGCAGCCCCCCTAGCGGTCTGCCCTACGAGCAGTACTTC
NA TRBJ2-2 TRBD2 TRBV2 CASSGQGGLAGPNTGELFF TGTGCCAGCTCCGGACAGGGGGGACTAGCGGGACCGAACACCGGGGAGCTGTTTTTT
NA TRBJ2-1 TRBD2 TRBV6-1 CASTAGGSYNEQFF TGTGCCAGCACTGCGGGAGGCTCCTACAATGAGCAGTTCTTC
NA TRBJ2-1 NA TRBV7-9 CASSFGTTNEQFF TGTGCCAGCAGCTTTGGAACCACGAATGAGCAGTTCTTC
many TRBJ1-1 NA TRBV28 CASNTPFQGRTEAFF TGTGCCAGCAATACCCCGTTCCAGGGGCGTACTGAAGCTTTCTTT
NA TRBJ2-1 NA TRBV7-8 CASSPRTASSYNEQFF TGTGCCAGCAGCCCAAGGACAGCGAGCTCCTACAATGAGCAGTTCTTC
NA TRBJ2-5 NA TRBV6-1 CASTTGIARETQYF TGTGCCAGCACCACAGGGATAGCCCGGGAGACCCAGTACTTC
NA TRBJ2-5 NA TRBV7-9 CASTPRGKETQYF TGTGCCAGCACCCCTCGAGGAAAAGAGACCCAGTACTTC
NA TRBJ1-2 NA TRBV6-1 CASTEAGAYGYTF TGTGCCAGCACCGAGGCAGGGGCCTATGGCTACACCTTC
NA TRBJ2-2 NA TRBV5-1 CASSFGVEVITGELFF TGCGCCAGCAGCTTCGGGGTAGAGGTTATCACCGGGGAGCTGTTTTTT
NA TRBJ2-7 NA TRBV7-6 CASSLGIDYEQYF TGTGCCAGCAGCTTAGGTATTGACTACGAGCAGTACTTC
NA TRBJ2-1 TRBD2 TRBV28 CASTHPTSGDPEQFF TGTGCCAGCACCCACCCGACTAGCGGGGATCCGGAGCAGTTCTTC
NA TRBJ2-3 TRBD2 TRBV4-1 CASSQVSSGTADTQYF TGCGCCAGCAGCCAAGTGTCTAGCGGGACCGCAGATACGCAGTATTTT
NA TRBJ2-1 TRBD2 TRBV5-1 CASSIRTRVEQFF TGCGCCAGCAGCATACGGACTAGGGTTGAGCAGTTCTTC
NA TRBJ2-7 TRBD2 TRBV10-3 CAIRPGLAGINEQYF TGTGCCATCAGGCCAGGACTAGCGGGAATAAACGAGCAGTACTTC
few TRBJ1-1 NA TRBV6-1 CASSERGYTEAFF TGTGCCAGCAGTGAAAGGGGGTACACTGAAGCTTTCTTT
NA TRBJ1-6 TRBD1 TRBV6-5 CAQFRRQGNNSPLHF TGTGCCCAATTCCGCCGACAGGGCAATAATTCACCCCTCCACTTT
NA TRBJ2-3 NA TRBV6-6 CASRGGSTDTQYF TGTGCCAGCAGAGGCGGTAGCACAGATACGCAGTATTTT
NA TRBJ2-5 TRBD2 TRBV6-5 CASTPGLATETQYF TGTGCCAGCACCCCGGGACTAGCTACGGAGACCCAGTACTTC
NA TRBJ1-2 NA TRBV28 CASRRGAANYGYTF TGTGCCAGCAGGCGAGGGGCAGCTAACTATGGCTACACCTTC
NA TRBJ2-1 TRBD2 TRBV10-2 CASSESTRETSGRRNEQFF TGCGCCAGCAGTGAGTCGACTCGAGAGACTAGCGGGAGGAGAAATGAGCAGTTCTTC
NA TRBJ2-3 NA TRBV7-2 CASSLTASTDTQYF TGTGCCAGCAGCTTAACAGCTAGCACAGATACGCAGTATTTT
NA TRBJ2-3 TRBD2 TRBV4-2 CASSPIGTSGPDTQYF TGTGCCAGCAGCCCCATTGGGACTAGCGGGCCAGATACGCAGTATTTT
NA TRBJ2-7 TRBD2 TRBV11-2 CASSLNVGLAGDEQYF TGTGCCAGCAGCTTAAATGTAGGGCTAGCGGGAGACGAGCAGTACTTC
once TRBJ2-7 TRBD1 TRBV28 CASSTVGTGGYEQYF TGTGCCAGCAGCACGGTGGGGACAGGGGGATACGAGCAGTACTTC